The T cell receptor beta chain described here comes from a study of blood T cell repertoires in COVID-19. Study-level information: The samples span acute and convalescent COVID-19 from the United States, Italy and Spain.

Original methodology: From reference gene primer amplification, estimates of nucleated cell counts were derived. TCRdb keeps only in-frame clones here, not all; method: immunoSEQ multiplex PCR. V, J and clone size reflect that table, while D and trimming were determined from the DNA. The data contain fewer than 45,000 clones, 60% to 85% of them singletons. Per germline, CDR1 SQVTM and CDR2 ANQGSEA. The CDR3 is 14 residues long. The V gene end was trimmed by 4 bases and the J gene end by 2 bases; junction bases not matched to a gene: 7. Sample: peripheral blood. The sequence came from a man aged 60 to 69 with active COVID-19. The chain is built from TRBV29-1 and TRBJ2-7; TRBD2 matches 8 bases. The CDR3 reads CSVVLAGAPYEQYF. The CDR3 nucleotides read TGCAGCGTTGTTCTAGCGGGTGCTCCCTACGAGCAGTACTTC.